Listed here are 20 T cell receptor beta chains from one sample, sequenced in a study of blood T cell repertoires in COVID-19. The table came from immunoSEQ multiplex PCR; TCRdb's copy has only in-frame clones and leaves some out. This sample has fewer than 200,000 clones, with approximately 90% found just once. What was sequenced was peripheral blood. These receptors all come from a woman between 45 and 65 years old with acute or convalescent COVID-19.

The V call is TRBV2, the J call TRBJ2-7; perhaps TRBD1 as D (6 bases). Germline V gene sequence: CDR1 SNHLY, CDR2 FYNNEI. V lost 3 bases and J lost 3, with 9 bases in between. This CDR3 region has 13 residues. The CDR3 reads CASSEDSYYEQYF. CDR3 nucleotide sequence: TGTGCCAGCAGTGAGGACAGCTACTACGAGCAGTACTTC. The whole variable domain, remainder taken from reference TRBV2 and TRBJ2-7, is EPEVTQTPSHQVTQMGQEVILRCVPISNHLYFYWYRQILGQKVEFLVSFYNNEISEKSEIFDDQFSVERPDGSNFTLKIRSTKLEDSAMYFCASSEDSYYEQYFGPGTRLTVT.

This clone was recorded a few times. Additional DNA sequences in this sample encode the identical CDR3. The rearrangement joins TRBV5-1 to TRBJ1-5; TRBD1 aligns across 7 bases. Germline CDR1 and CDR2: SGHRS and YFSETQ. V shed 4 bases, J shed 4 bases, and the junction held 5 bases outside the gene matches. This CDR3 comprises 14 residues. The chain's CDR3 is CASSPGTANQPQHF. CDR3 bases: TGCGCCAGCAGCCCCGGGACAGCTAATCAGCCCCAGCATTTT.

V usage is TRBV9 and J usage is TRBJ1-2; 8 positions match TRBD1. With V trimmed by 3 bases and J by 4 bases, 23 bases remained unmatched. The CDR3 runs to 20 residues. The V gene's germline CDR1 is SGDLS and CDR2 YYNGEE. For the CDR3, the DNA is TGTGCCAGCAGCGCGCATACAACGGGACAGGAAATTAGAGCCCCCTATGGCTACACCTTC. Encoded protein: CASSAHTTGQEIRAPYGYTF.

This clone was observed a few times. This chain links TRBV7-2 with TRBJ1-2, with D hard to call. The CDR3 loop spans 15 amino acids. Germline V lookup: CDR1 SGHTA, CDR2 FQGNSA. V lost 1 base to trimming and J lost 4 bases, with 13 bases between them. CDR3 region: CASSLDPRVSYGYTF. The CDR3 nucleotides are TGTGCCAGCAGCTTAGACCCGCGGGTGTCCTATGGCTACACCTTC.

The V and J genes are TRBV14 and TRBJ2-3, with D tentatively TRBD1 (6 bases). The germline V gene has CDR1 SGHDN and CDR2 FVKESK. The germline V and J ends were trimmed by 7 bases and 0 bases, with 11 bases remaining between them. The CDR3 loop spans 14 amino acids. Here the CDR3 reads CASNPGHSTDTQYF. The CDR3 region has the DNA TGTGCCAGCAACCCGGGACACAGCACAGATACGCAGTATTTT.

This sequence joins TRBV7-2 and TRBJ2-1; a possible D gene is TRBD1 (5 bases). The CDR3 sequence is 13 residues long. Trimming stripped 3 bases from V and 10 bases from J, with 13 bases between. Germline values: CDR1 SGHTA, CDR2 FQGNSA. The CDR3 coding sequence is TGTGCCAGCAGCTTCGCAGGGTTGGGCGAGCAGTTCTTC. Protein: CASSFAGLGEQFF.

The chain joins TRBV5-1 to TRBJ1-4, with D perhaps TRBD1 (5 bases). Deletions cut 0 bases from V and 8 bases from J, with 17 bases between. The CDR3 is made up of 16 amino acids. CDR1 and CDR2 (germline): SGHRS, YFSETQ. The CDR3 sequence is CASSLATGGAGEKLFF. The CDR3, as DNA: TGCGCCAGCAGCTTGGCCACCGGGGGAGCGGGCGAAAAACTGTTTTTT.

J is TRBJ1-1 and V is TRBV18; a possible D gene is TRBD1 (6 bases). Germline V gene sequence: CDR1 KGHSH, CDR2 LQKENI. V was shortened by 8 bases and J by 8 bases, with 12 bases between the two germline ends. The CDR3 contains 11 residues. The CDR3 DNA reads TGTGCCAGCACTGAGGGGGTCGAAGCTTTCTTT. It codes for CASTEGVEAFF.

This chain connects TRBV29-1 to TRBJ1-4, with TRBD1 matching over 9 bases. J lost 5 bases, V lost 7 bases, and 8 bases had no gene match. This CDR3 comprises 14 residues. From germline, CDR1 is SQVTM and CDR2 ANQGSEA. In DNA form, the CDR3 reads TGCAGCGCCACCGCCGGGACAGGGAATGAAAAACTGTTTTTT. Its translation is CSATAGTGNEKLFF. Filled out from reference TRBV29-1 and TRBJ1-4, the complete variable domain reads SAVISQKPSRDICQRGTSLTIQCQVDSQVTMMFWYRQQPGQSLTLIATANQGSEATYESGFVIDKFPISRPNLTFSTLTVSNMSPEDSSIYLCSATAGTGNEKLFFGSGTQLSVL.

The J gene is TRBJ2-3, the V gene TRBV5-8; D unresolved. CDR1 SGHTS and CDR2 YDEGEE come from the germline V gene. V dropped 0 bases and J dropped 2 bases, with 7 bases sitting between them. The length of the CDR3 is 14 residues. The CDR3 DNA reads TGTGCCAGCAGCTTGGTAGGAGTCACAGATACGCAGTATTTT. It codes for CASSLVGVTDTQYF.

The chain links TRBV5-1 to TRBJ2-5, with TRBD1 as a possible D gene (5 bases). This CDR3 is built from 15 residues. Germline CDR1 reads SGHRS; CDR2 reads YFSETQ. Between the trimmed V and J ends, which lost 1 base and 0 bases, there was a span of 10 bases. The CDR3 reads CASSLRPGYQETQYF. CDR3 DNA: TGCGCCAGCAGCTTGAGGCCAGGGTACCAAGAGACCCAGTACTTC.

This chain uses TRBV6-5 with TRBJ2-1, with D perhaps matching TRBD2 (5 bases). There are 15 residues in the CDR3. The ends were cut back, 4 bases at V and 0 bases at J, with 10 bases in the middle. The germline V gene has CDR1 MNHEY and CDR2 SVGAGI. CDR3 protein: CASSSSFSSYNEQFF. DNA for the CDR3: TGTGCCAGCAGTTCTAGCTTTAGCTCCTACAATGAGCAGTTCTTC.

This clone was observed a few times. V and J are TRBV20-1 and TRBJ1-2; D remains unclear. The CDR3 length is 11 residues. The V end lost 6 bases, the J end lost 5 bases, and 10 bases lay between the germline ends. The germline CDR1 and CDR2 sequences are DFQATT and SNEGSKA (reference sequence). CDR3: CSAVPGYGYTF. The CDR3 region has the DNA TGCAGTGCCGTCCCGGGGTATGGCTACACCTTC.

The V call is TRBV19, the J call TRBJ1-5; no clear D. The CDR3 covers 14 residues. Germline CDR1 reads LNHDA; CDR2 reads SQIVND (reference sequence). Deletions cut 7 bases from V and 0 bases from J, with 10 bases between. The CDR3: CASKPGVSNQPQHF. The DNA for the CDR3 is TGTGCCAGTAAGCCCGGGGTTAGCAATCAGCCCCAGCATTTT.

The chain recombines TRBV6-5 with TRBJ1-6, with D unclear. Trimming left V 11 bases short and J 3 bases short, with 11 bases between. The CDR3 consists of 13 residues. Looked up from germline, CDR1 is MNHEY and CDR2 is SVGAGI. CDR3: CASPADYNSPLHF. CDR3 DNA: TGTGCCTCCCCGGCGGACTATAATTCACCCCTCCACTTT.

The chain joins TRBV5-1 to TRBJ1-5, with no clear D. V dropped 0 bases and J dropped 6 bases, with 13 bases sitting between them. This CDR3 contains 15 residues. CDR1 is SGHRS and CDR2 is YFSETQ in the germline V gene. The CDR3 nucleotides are TGCGCCAGCAGCTTGGATTTGGGAGTCGGTCAGCCCCAGCATTTT. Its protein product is CASSLDLGVGQPQHF. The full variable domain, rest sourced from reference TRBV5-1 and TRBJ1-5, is KAGVTQTPRYLIKTRGQQVTLSCSPISGHRSVSWYQQTPGQGLQFLFEYFSETQRNKGNFPGRFSGRQFSNSRSEMNVSTLELGDSALYLCASSLDLGVGQPQHFGDGTRLSIL.

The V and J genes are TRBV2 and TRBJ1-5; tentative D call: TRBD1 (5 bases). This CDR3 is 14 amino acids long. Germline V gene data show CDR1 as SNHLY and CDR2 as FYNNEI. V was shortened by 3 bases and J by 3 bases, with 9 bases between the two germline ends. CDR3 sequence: CASSDRVVNQPQHF. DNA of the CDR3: TGTGCCAGCAGTGACAGGGTGGTCAATCAGCCCCAGCATTTT. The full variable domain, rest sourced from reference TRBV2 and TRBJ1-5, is EPEVTQTPSHQVTQMGQEVILRCVPISNHLYFYWYRQILGQKVEFLVSFYNNEISEKSEIFDDQFSVERPDGSNFTLKIRSTKLEDSAMYFCASSDRVVNQPQHFGDGTRLSIL.

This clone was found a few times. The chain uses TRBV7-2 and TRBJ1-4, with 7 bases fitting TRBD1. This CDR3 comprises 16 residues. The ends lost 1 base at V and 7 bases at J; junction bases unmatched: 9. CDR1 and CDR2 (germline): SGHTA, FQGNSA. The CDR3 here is CASSLGKTGLSEKLFF. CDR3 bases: TGTGCCAGCAGCTTAGGGAAGACAGGGTTGAGTGAAAAACTGTTTTTT. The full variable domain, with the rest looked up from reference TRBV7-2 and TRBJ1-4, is GAGVSQSPSNKVTEKGKDVELRCDPISGHTALYWYRQSLGQGLEFLIYFQGNSAPDKSGLPSDRFSAERTGGSVSTLTIQRTQQEDSAVYLCASSLGKTGLSEKLFFGSGTQLSVL.

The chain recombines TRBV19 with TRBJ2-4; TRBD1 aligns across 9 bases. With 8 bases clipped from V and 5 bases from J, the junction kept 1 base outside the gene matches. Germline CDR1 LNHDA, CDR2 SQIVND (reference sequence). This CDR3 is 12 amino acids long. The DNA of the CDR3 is TGTGCCAGTGGGACAGGGCAAAACATTCAGTACTTC. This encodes CASGTGQNIQYF. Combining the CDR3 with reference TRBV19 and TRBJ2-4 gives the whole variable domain DGGITQSPKYLFRKEGQNVTLSCEQNLNHDAMYWYRQDPGQGLRLIYYSQIVNDFQKGDIAEGYSVSREKKESFPLTVTSAQKNPTAFYLCASGTGQNIQYFGAGTRLSVL.

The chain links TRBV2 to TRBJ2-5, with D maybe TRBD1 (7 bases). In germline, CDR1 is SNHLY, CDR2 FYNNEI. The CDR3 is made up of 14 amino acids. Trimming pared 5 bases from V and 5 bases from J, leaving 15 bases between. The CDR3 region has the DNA TGTGCCAGCAGTTCGCAGGGGGGAGAGGAGACCCAGTACTTC. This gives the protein CASSSQGGEETQYF.